This T cell receptor beta chain was documented in a study of blood T cell repertoires in COVID-19. In the study overall: The study drew acute and convalescent COVID-19 samples from the United States, Italy and Spain. In each case, the material was cDNA or gDNA derived from T cells, B-cell-depleted T cells, or PBMCs.

Authors' methods: Scientists estimated how many nucleated cells there were by amplifying reference gene primers. Assay used: immunoSEQ multiplex PCR; TCRdb lists only in-frame clones, some missing. V, J and clone size reflect that table, while D and trimming were determined from the DNA. Of some 140,000 clones listed, 70% to 80% are singletons. V was cut by 0 bases and J by 2 bases, with 11 bases left in between. CDR3 size: 15 residues. CDR1 and CDR2 (germline): MNHEY, SVGEGT. This chain links TRBV6-2 or TRBV6-3 with TRBJ2-7; possibly TRBD1 for D (5 bases). This receptor was identified in a human donor in a cohort sampled during active COVID-19. The sequencing sample was made of peripheral blood. CDR3 in amino acids: CASSYSGRAPYEQYF. CDR3 nucleotides: TGTGCCAGCAGTTACTCGGGCAGGGCCCCCTACGAGCAGTACTTC.